Each of the 5 T cell receptor beta chains below was sequenced from the same sample in a study of identical twins. Via MiXCR, TCRdb re-called the 5' RACE reads, giving one row per CDR3 protein. Among roughly 500,000 distinct CDR3 sequences listed, approximately 22% were seen once. This sample was also put to use in a study of T cells expressing NK-cell markers.

Source material: CD4+ T cells sorted from blood. The receptors shown here come from a woman in her late teens or twenties in good health.

This clonotype was seen at least ten times. The genes are TRBV2 and TRBJ1-2; tentatively, D is TRBD1 (6 bases). V was pared by 4 bases and J by 2 bases, with 8 bases between. Germline V CDR1 and CDR2: SNHLY, FYNNEI. The CDR3 spans 13 residues. In nucleotides, the CDR3 is TGTGCCAGCAGTGTGACAGGCAACTATGGCTACACCTTC. Translated, it gives CASSVTGNYGYTF.

V is TRBV20-1 and J is TRBJ2-7; 10 bases are a match to TRBD1. The CDR3 contains 14 residues. CDR1 and CDR2 from the germline V gene are DFQATT and SNEGSKA (reference sequence). The J segment lost 2 bases and the V segment lost 4 bases, leaving 5 bases of the junction unmatched. CDR3 residues: CSAILGTGAYEQYF. The DNA of the CDR3 is TGCAGTGCTATACTCGGGACAGGGGCCTACGAGCAGTACTTC.

The sample holds a few counts of this clonotype. The chain employs TRBV20-1 and TRBJ2-7; 8 bases match TRBD1. V shed 4 bases, J shed 2 bases, and the junction held 7 bases outside the gene matches. Germline CDR1 reads DFQATT; CDR2 reads SNEGSKA (reference sequence). The CDR3 is made up of 14 amino acids. CDR3 residues: CSAISDREPYEQYF. The CDR3 DNA reads TGCAGTGCTATATCGGACAGGGAACCCTACGAGCAGTACTTC.

The chain recombines TRBV7-3 with TRBJ2-7; D call uncertain. The V end lost 8 bases, the J end lost 0 bases, and 11 bases lay between the germline ends. The CDR3 covers 13 residues. Germline V gene data show CDR1 as SGHTA and CDR2 as FQGTGA. The CDR3: CASAPVGSYEQYF. The CDR3 coding sequence is TGTGCCAGCGCCCCAGTGGGCTCCTACGAGCAGTACTTC.

This clonotype was recorded a few times. The rearrangement uses TRBV20-1 and TRBJ1-1; perhaps TRBD1 as D (6 bases). This CDR3 contains 15 residues. Germline loops: CDR1 DFQATT, CDR2 SNEGSKA (reference sequence). Trimming shortened V by 3 bases and J by 3 bases, and 17 bases separated the two germline ends. The CDR3 DNA is TGCAGTGCTAGGGGACATATTTTGGGGGACACTGAAGCTTTCTTT. It is translated as CSARGHILGDTEAFF.